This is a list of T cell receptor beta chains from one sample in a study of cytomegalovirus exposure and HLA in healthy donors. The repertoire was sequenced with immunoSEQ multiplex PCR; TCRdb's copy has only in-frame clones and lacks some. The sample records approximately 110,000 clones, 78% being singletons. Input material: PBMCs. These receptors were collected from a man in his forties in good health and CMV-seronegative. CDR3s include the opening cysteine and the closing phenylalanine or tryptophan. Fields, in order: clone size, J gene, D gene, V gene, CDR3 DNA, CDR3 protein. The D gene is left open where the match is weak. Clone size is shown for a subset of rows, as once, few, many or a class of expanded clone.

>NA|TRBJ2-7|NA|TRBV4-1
TGCGCCAGCAGCCGACTAGTCCGGTCGAGCTACGAGCAGTACTTC
CASSRLVRSSYEQYF
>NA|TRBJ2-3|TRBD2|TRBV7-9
TGTGCCAGCAGCTTACTACGGCCTAGCGGGGGGGTCACAGATACGCAGTATTTT
CASSLLRPSGGVTDTQYF
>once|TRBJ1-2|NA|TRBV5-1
TGCGCCAGCAGCTTGACAGGTGATAACTATGGCTACACCTTC
CASSLTGDNYGYTF
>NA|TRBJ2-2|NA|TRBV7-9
TGTGCCCAGCAGGGGGAGGAGATACTGAACACCGGGGAGCTGTTTTTT
CAQQGEEILNTGELFF
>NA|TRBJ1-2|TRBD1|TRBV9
TGTGCCAGCAGCGTACAACAGGGGGGTAACTATGGCTACACCTTC
CASSVQQGGNYGYTF
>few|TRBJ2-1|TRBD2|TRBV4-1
TGCGCCAGCAGCCAAGGAGGCGGCGGGGGAGAATTCTACAATGAGCAGTTCTTC
CASSQGGGGGEFYNEQFF
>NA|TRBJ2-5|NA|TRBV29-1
TGCAGCGGAAAGAGGACATTCCAAGAGACCCAGTACTTC
CSGKRTFQETQYF
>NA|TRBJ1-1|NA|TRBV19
TGTGCCAGTAGTGCCCTACAGGGTAATGCGGCTTTCTTT
CASSALQGNAAFF
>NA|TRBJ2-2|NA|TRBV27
TGTGCCAGCAGTTCCCGGACAGCCGGGACCGGGGAGCTGTTTTTT
CASSSRTAGTGELFF
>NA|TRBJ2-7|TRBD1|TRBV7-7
TGTGCCAGCAGCTCAACGCCGGGACAGGGGGCCGAGCAGTACTTC
CASSSTPGQGAEQYF
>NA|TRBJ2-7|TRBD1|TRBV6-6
TGTGCCAGCAGTTACCGGGACAGACACGAGCAGTACTTC
CASSYRDRHEQYF
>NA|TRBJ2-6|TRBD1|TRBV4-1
TGCGCCAGCAGATACGGGACAGCTGGGGCCAACGTCCTGACTTTC
CASRYGTAGANVLTF
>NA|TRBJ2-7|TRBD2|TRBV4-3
TGCGCCAGCAGCCAGGGGAGGGGAGAGCAGTACTTC
CASSQGRGEQYF
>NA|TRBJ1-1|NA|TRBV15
TGTGCCACCAGCAGAGTTGAAGGGGCCACTGAAGCTTTCTTT
CATSRVEGATEAFF
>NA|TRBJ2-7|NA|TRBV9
TGTGCCAGCAGCCCTACGACTGCCTACGAGCAGTACTTC
CASSPTTAYEQYF
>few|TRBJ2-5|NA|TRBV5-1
TGCGCCAGCAGCCCCTTTTTTCAGACCCAGTACTTC
CASSPFFQTQYF
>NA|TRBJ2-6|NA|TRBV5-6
TGTGCCAGCAGCTTTACAGCCGTCTCTGGGGCCAACGTCCTGACTTTC
CASSFTAVSGANVLTF
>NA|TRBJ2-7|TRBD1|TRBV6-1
TGTGCCAGCAGCCGCGGACAGGGAGCCTACGAGCAGTACTTC
CASSRGQGAYEQYF